The 14 T cell receptor beta chains reported below all come from one sample, sequenced in a study of T cell responses to AZD1222 COVID-19 vaccine. Only in-frame clones appear in the TCRdb table, and some are missing; sequencing was by immunoSEQ multiplex PCR. The sample contains some 120,000 clones, approximately 83% of which appear only once. The source material was peripheral blood, sampled on day 0 of AZD1222 vaccination. These receptor sequences come from an adult in good health.

This clone has just a few counts. The J gene is TRBJ2-7, the V gene TRBV7-9; 10 positions match TRBD1. This CDR3 contains 15 residues. The germline gives CDR1 SEHNR, CDR2 FQNEAQ (reference sequence). The ends lost 0 bases at V and 6 bases at J; junction bases unmatched: 5. The CDR3 here is CASSLAGTGVREQYF. The CDR3 coding sequence is TGTGCCAGCAGCTTAGCCGGGACAGGGGTCCGCGAGCAGTACTTC.

V and J are TRBV6-4 and TRBJ2-5; D may be TRBD1 (5 bases). The germline V gene encodes CDR1 MRHNA and CDR2 SNTAGT. CDR3 length equals 14 residues. V lost 7 bases, J lost 1 base, and 13 bases lay in between. As DNA, the CDR3 is TGTGCCAGCAAGGGGTCGACAGTCCAAGAGACCCAGTACTTC. Translation gives CASKGSTVQETQYF.

CDR3 loop: CASSSRFTGELFF. The CDR3 coding sequence is TGTGCCAGCAGCTCACGGTTCACCGGGGAGCTGTTTTTT. The rearrangement joins TRBV3-1 (or the pseudogene TRBV3-2) to TRBJ2-2; D unclear. V was pared by 5 bases and J by 4 bases, with 8 bases between. From germline, CDR1 is LGHDT and CDR2 YNNKEL (reference sequence). The CDR3 spans 13 residues.

The genes are TRBV19 and TRBJ1-1; maybe TRBD1 (5 bases). The V gene's germline CDR1 is LNHDA and CDR2 SQIVND (reference sequence). Trimming shortened V by 8 bases and J by 7 bases, and 11 bases separated the two germline ends. This CDR3 has 11 residues. CDR3 sequence (DNA): TGTGCCAGTTCCCGGGGCATTGAAGCTTTCTTT. This codes for CASSRGIEAFF.

The chain combines TRBV30 with TRBJ2-3; TRBD2 matches at 9 bases. The CDR3 sequence is 14 residues long. Germline-derived CDR1 and CDR2 are GTSNPN and SVGIG (reference sequence). V trimming: 4 bases; J trimming: 6 bases; junction bases outside the gene matches: 8. For the CDR3, the DNA is TGTGCCTGGATGGGACTAGCTAATGTTGATACGCAGTATTTT. Its translation: CAWMGLANVDTQYF.

This chain uses TRBV30 with TRBJ1-6; possible D gene TRBD1, 5 bases. CDR3 length: 15 residues. Deletions cut 3 bases from V and 10 bases from J, with 19 bases between. Germline values: CDR1 GTSNPN, CDR2 SVGIG (reference sequence). The CDR3 here is CAWRRGAVRNSPLHF. CDR3 sequence (DNA): TGTGCCTGGAGGAGAGGGGCGGTGAGGAACTCACCCCTCCACTTT. Variable domain in full (rest from reference TRBV30 and TRBJ1-6): SQTIHQWPATLVQPVGSPLSLECTVEGTSNPNLYWYRQAAGRGLQLLFYSVGIGQISSEVPQNLSASRPQDRQFILSSKKLLLSDSGFYLCAWRRGAVRNSPLHFGNGTRLTVT.

The chain has TRBV2 and TRBJ1-6; maybe TRBD1 (6 bases). From germline, CDR1 is SNHLY and CDR2 FYNNEI. With 0 bases removed from V and 6 bases from J, the gap between germline ends came to 12 bases. This CDR3 has 16 amino acids. CDR3 nucleotide sequence: TGTGCCAGCAGTGAAGCTGCTACAGGGTCTAATTCACCCCTCCACTTT. It encodes CASSEAATGSNSPLHF.

The gene calls are TRBV7-3 and TRBJ1-1, with D uncertain. This CDR3 region has 13 residues. Trimming pared 1 base from V and 8 bases from J, leaving 11 bases between. Germline CDR1 reads SGHTA; CDR2 reads FQGTGA. In DNA form, the CDR3 reads TGTGCCAGCAGCTTAAATTCCCTGGGGGAAGCTTTCTTT. This sequence encodes CASSLNSLGEAFF.

This clone was counted only a few times. The chain recombines TRBV9 with TRBJ1-2, with D perhaps TRBD1 (5 bases). The V gene lost 2 bases and the J gene lost 4 bases, with 9 bases spanning the gap. Per germline, CDR1 SGDLS and CDR2 YYNGEE. The CDR3 spans 13 residues. The DNA for the CDR3 is TGTGCCAGCAGCGTGACAGACTCCTATGGCTACACCTTC. Its translation: CASSVTDSYGYTF.

The V gene is TRBV5-4, the J gene TRBJ1-4; no definite D call. V was cut by 1 base and J by 2 bases, with 9 bases left in between. The CDR3 is 15 amino acids. Germline loops: CDR1 SGHNT, CDR2 YYREEE (reference sequence). CDR3: CASSLMGVTNEKLFF. For the CDR3, the DNA is TGTGCCAGCAGCTTGATGGGAGTGACTAATGAAAAACTGTTTTTT.

This clone was detected a few times. The sample contains more than one DNA sequence encoding this CDR3. The rearrangement joins TRBV27 to TRBJ1-1, with 7 bases matching TRBD1. J gave up 4 bases and V 6 bases, and 5 bases lay outside the gene matches. CDR1 and CDR2 (germline): MNHEY, SMNVEV (reference sequence). This CDR3 spans 13 amino acids. In DNA form, the CDR3 reads TGTGCCAGCAGGTGGTCAGGGGGCACTGAAGCTTTCTTT. Its translation is CASRWSGGTEAFF.

The V call is TRBV19, the J call TRBJ2-1, with TRBD2 matching over 15 bases. Germline-derived CDR1 and CDR2 are LNHDA and SQIVND (reference sequence). This CDR3 has 15 amino acids. V dropped 5 bases and J dropped 8; count of bases not matched to a gene: 4. CDR3 loop: CASSPGLAGGYEQFF. CDR3 coding DNA: TGTGCCAGTAGTCCAGGACTAGCGGGGGGGTATGAGCAGTTCTTC.

This chain connects TRBV5-1 to TRBJ2-7, with D maybe TRBD1 (5 bases). Germline V gene lookup returns CDR1 SGHRS and CDR2 YFSETQ. Trimming pared 2 bases from V and 2 bases from J, leaving 11 bases between. The CDR3 spans 14 residues. CDR3 protein: CASSFGDRAYEQYF. As DNA, the CDR3 is TGCGCCAGCAGCTTTGGCGACAGAGCCTACGAGCAGTACTTC.

This clone appeared once. The CDR3 region is CASSEEGEGEQYF. CDR3 sequence (DNA): TGTGCCAGCAGCGAGGAGGGGGAAGGCGAGCAGTACTTC. This chain links TRBV27 with TRBJ2-7; D is possibly TRBD1 or TRBD2 (6 bases each). The CDR3 length is 13 residues. The V and J ends lost 6 bases and 6 bases respectively, with 15 bases between them. Germline values: CDR1 MNHEY, CDR2 SMNVEV (reference sequence).